This entry concerns a single T cell receptor beta chain. The antigen is undetermined. The assay was immunoSEQ multiplex PCR, and TCRdb's table has in-frame clones only and misses some. The table lists around 320,000 clones, about nine tenths of them singletons, with roughly 3.1% in the top ten. The CDR3 is made up of 14 amino acids. The germline V gene has CDR1 SEHNR and CDR2 FQNEAQ (reference sequence). The germline V and J ends were trimmed by 5 bases and 6 bases, with 13 bases remaining between them. Treatment described: roughly 19 received Ad26.COV2.S at low or high dose, single or two shots; 5 received placebo; per-sample allocation not given. The samples were gathered on day 63 after the first injection of vaccine or placebo. An Ad26 vector carrying the Wuhan-strain SARS-CoV-2 spike served as the vaccine. This sample stems from a study of Ad26.COV2.S vaccination and SARS-CoV-2 variants. Study-level background: In the COV1001 trial, the donor was in the Ad26.COV2.S arm. Whole-study results and caveats: Total responses of T cells may have been underestimated by the analyses of TCR breadth and depth.

The sequence was collected from a person aged 18-60 years who received the Ad26.COV2.S COVID-19 vaccine or a placebo. The sample in question was peripheral blood, obtained in a trial of Ad26.COV2.S vaccine versus placebo. The J gene is TRBJ1-4, the V gene TRBV7-9; D is perhaps TRBD1 (6 bases). CDR3: CASSPGQSDEKLFF. DNA of the CDR3: TGTGCCAGCAGCCCTGGACAGTCGGATGAAAAACTGTTTTTT.